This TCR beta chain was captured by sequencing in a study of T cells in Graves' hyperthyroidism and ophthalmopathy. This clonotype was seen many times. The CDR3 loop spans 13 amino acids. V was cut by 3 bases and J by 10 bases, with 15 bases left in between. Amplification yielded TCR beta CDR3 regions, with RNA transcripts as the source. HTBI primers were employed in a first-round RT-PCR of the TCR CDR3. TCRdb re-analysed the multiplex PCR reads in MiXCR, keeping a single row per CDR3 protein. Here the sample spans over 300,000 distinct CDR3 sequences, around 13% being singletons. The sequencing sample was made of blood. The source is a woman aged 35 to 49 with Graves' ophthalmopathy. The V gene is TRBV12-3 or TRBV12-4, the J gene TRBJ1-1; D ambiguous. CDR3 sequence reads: CASSLTPPGVAFF. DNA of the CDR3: TGTGCCAGCAGTTTGACCCCCCCGGGCGTAGCTTTCTTT.